These T cell receptor beta chains were read from a single sample in a study of T cells after yellow fever vaccination. TCRdb redid the calling of the 5' RACE reads with MiXCR, one entry per CDR3 protein. The sample includes under 550,000 distinct CDR3 sequences, 21% of them seen just once. Sequenced material: PBMCs, taken approximately 22 days after the first yellow fever vaccination. These receptors all come from a man aged 18 to 29 who received the YFV17D yellow fever vaccine. Each CDR3 is given with its conserved first and last residue. The D gene is left open where the match is weak. Clone size is stated in some rows and not others, as once, few, many or a class when expanded.

clone size: few; J gene: TRBJ2-1; V gene: TRBV9; D gene: NA; CDR3 protein: CASSENFRAWYSYNEQFF; CDR3 DNA: TGTGCCAGCAGCGAAAACTTCCGGGCTTGGTACTCATACAATGAGCAGTTCTTC
clone size: NA; J gene: TRBJ2-1; V gene: TRBV7-2; D gene: NA; CDR3 protein: CASSFALGGAGEQFF; CDR3 DNA: TGTGCCAGCAGCTTCGCGTTGGGGGGGGCCGGGGAGCAGTTCTTC
clone size: NA; J gene: TRBJ1-1; V gene: TRBV18; D gene: NA; CDR3 protein: CASQFGRSGRNTEAFF; CDR3 DNA: TGTGCCAGCCAGTTTGGACGCTCAGGGCGGAACACTGAAGCTTTCTTT
clone size: few; J gene: TRBJ2-3; V gene: TRBV2; D gene: NA; CDR3 protein: CASDSILKNTDTQYF; CDR3 DNA: TGTGCCAGCGATTCTATCCTAAAGAACACAGATACGCAGTATTTT
clone size: few; J gene: TRBJ2-1; V gene: TRBV5-1; D gene: NA; CDR3 protein: CASSLAVGGNEQFF; CDR3 DNA: TGCGCCAGCAGCTTGGCGGTAGGGGGGAATGAGCAGTTCTTC
clone size: NA; J gene: TRBJ2-4; V gene: TRBV6-6; D gene: NA; CDR3 protein: CASSYRPNIQYF; CDR3 DNA: TGTGCCAGCAGCTACAGGCCAAACATTCAGTACTTC
clone size: NA; J gene: TRBJ1-4; V gene: TRBV11-2; D gene: NA; CDR3 protein: CASSLVFGAAEKLFF; CDR3 DNA: TGTGCCAGCAGCTTAGTGTTCGGTGCCGCTGAAAAACTGTTTTTT
clone size: few; J gene: TRBJ2-3; V gene: TRBV3-1; D gene: NA; CDR3 protein: CASSPGRRTDTQYF; CDR3 DNA: TGTGCCAGCAGCCCGGGGAGGCGCACAGATACGCAGTATTTT
clone size: NA; J gene: TRBJ2-6; V gene: TRBV7-7; D gene: NA; CDR3 protein: CATSPGSGANVLTF; CDR3 DNA: TGTGCTACCTCTCCAGGCTCTGGGGCCAACGTCCTGACTTTC
clone size: many; J gene: TRBJ1-5; V gene: TRBV29-1; D gene: NA; CDR3 protein: CSVDVRKLDRRGNQPQHF; CDR3 DNA: TGCAGCGTTGACGTCAGGAAATTAGACAGACGGGGAAATCAGCCCCAGCATTTT
clone size: few; J gene: TRBJ2-1; V gene: TRBV5-1; D gene: TRBD2; CDR3 protein: CASSQIAGLANEQFF; CDR3 DNA: TGCGCCAGCAGCCAAATAGCCGGACTAGCTAATGAGCAGTTCTTC
clone size: few; J gene: TRBJ1-5; V gene: TRBV5-1; D gene: NA; CDR3 protein: CASSLSAGEQPQHF; CDR3 DNA: TGCGCCAGCAGCTTGTCGGCAGGGGAACAGCCCCAGCATTTT
clone size: NA; J gene: TRBJ1-6; V gene: TRBV6-5; D gene: NA; CDR3 protein: CASSYSKVLIGSPLHF; CDR3 DNA: TGTGCCAGCAGTTACTCGAAGGTCTTGATAGGGTCACCCCTCCACTTT
clone size: NA; J gene: TRBJ2-5; V gene: TRBV5-1; D gene: TRBD2; CDR3 protein: CASSVGTSGGQETQYF; CDR3 DNA: TGCGCCAGCAGCGTTGGGACTAGCGGGGGACAAGAGACCCAGTACTTC
clone size: NA; J gene: TRBJ2-5; V gene: TRBV5-4; D gene: TRBD1; CDR3 protein: CASSRPGTENQETQYF; CDR3 DNA: TGTGCCAGCAGCCGACCCGGGACAGAAAACCAAGAGACCCAGTACTTC
clone size: few; J gene: TRBJ2-5; V gene: TRBV9; D gene: NA; CDR3 protein: CASSTGAGVQETQYF; CDR3 DNA: TGTGCCAGCAGCACGGGGGCGGGGGTGCAAGAGACCCAGTACTTC
clone size: NA; J gene: TRBJ2-1; V gene: TRBV29-1; D gene: NA; CDR3 protein: CSVEFDRYNEQFF; CDR3 DNA: TGCAGCGTTGAATTCGACAGGTACAATGAGCAGTTCTTC
clone size: NA; J gene: TRBJ1-3; V gene: TRBV20-1; D gene: NA; CDR3 protein: CSASTGSGNTIYF; CDR3 DNA: TGCAGTGCTAGTACGGGATCTGGAAACACCATATATTTT
clone size: many; J gene: TRBJ2-5; V gene: TRBV28; D gene: TRBD2; CDR3 protein: CASSLGAPGLAGAYLQETQYF; CDR3 DNA: TGTGCCAGCAGTTTGGGGGCGCCGGGACTAGCGGGGGCTTACCTCCAAGAGACCCAGTACTTC
clone size: NA; J gene: TRBJ1-1; V gene: TRBV12-3/TRBV12-4; D gene: NA; CDR3 protein: CASSLPSNTEAFF; CDR3 DNA: TGTGCCAGCAGTTTACCTTCCAACACTGAAGCTTTCTTT
clone size: many; J gene: TRBJ1-4; V gene: TRBV7-9; D gene: NA; CDR3 protein: CASSPGGEKLFF; CDR3 DNA: TGTGCCAGCAGCCCGGGAGGTGAAAAACTGTTTTTT
clone size: many; J gene: TRBJ2-3; V gene: TRBV5-4; D gene: TRBD2; CDR3 protein: CASRGRAGPPDTQYF; CDR3 DNA: TGTGCCAGCCGGGGAAGAGCGGGGCCGCCGGATACGCAGTATTTT
clone size: NA; J gene: TRBJ1-5; V gene: TRBV12-3/TRBV12-4; D gene: NA; CDR3 protein: CASSRAGSNQPQHF; CDR3 DNA: TGTGCCAGCAGCCGGGCAGGGAGCAATCAGCCCCAGCATTTT
clone size: NA; J gene: TRBJ2-3; V gene: TRBV10-2; D gene: TRBD1; CDR3 protein: CASSPGQGVSTDTQYF; CDR3 DNA: TGCGCCAGCAGCCCGGGACAGGGGGTCTCCACAGATACGCAGTATTTT
clone size: few; J gene: TRBJ1-4; V gene: TRBV5-6; D gene: NA; CDR3 protein: CASSSLGQGLVEKLFF; CDR3 DNA: TGTGCCAGCAGCTCCCTAGGGCAGGGGTTGGTCGAAAAACTGTTTTTT
clone size: NA; J gene: TRBJ2-1; V gene: TRBV5-1; D gene: TRBD1; CDR3 protein: CASSLGDRASYNEQFF; CDR3 DNA: TGCGCCAGCAGCTTGGGCGACAGGGCATCCTACAATGAGCAGTTCTTC
clone size: few; J gene: TRBJ2-2; V gene: TRBV5-1; D gene: NA; CDR3 protein: CASSRSVANTGELFF; CDR3 DNA: TGCGCCAGCAGCCGCTCAGTAGCGAACACCGGGGAGCTGTTTTTT
clone size: NA; J gene: TRBJ2-4; V gene: TRBV3-1; D gene: NA; CDR3 protein: CASSHIGGAKNIQYF; CDR3 DNA: TGTGCCAGCAGCCATATAGGGGGAGCCAAAAACATTCAGTACTTC
clone size: few; J gene: TRBJ2-5; V gene: TRBV15; D gene: NA; CDR3 protein: CATSSGSGGVKETQYF; CDR3 DNA: TGTGCCACCAGCAGTGGTAGTGGAGGGGTCAAAGAGACCCAGTACTTC
clone size: few; J gene: TRBJ2-1; V gene: TRBV15; D gene: TRBD1; CDR3 protein: CATSRDIGGEQFF; CDR3 DNA: TGTGCCACCAGCAGAGACATAGGGGGCGAGCAGTTCTTC
clone size: NA; J gene: TRBJ1-6; V gene: TRBV18; D gene: NA; CDR3 protein: CASSPWARDTKYSPLHF; CDR3 DNA: TGTGCCAGCTCACCATGGGCTCGGGACACCAAATATTCACCCCTCCACTTT
clone size: NA; J gene: TRBJ2-1; V gene: TRBV5-8; D gene: NA; CDR3 protein: CASSPLVARNEQFF; CDR3 DNA: TGTGCCAGCAGCCCCCTTGTAGCGCGCAATGAGCAGTTCTTC
clone size: NA; J gene: TRBJ2-7; V gene: TRBV7-8; D gene: TRBD1; CDR3 protein: CVSSLPKTGGGNEQYF; CDR3 DNA: TGTGTCAGCAGCTTACCCAAGACAGGGGGGGGCAACGAGCAGTACTTC
clone size: NA; J gene: TRBJ1-2; V gene: TRBV12-3/TRBV12-4; D gene: NA; CDR3 protein: CASPTVGGGYTF; CDR3 DNA: TGTGCCAGTCCTACCGTCGGGGGCGGATACACCTTC
clone size: few; J gene: TRBJ2-5; V gene: TRBV10-3; D gene: NA; CDR3 protein: CAISRRGEPSETQYF; CDR3 DNA: TGTGCCATCAGCCGTAGGGGGGAGCCATCAGAGACCCAGTACTTC
clone size: NA; J gene: TRBJ2-5; V gene: TRBV5-1; D gene: TRBD2; CDR3 protein: CASSRGDVSGGQEETQYF; CDR3 DNA: TGCGCCAGCAGTAGGGGGGACGTCAGCGGGGGACAAGAAGAGACCCAGTACTTC
clone size: few; J gene: TRBJ1-4; V gene: TRBV5-1; D gene: NA; CDR3 protein: CASRSGTGNEKLFF; CDR3 DNA: TGCGCCAGCAGGAGCGGGACTGGGAATGAAAAACTGTTTTTT
clone size: NA; J gene: TRBJ2-5; V gene: TRBV11-2; D gene: NA; CDR3 protein: CASSLNPFRGPYQETQYF; CDR3 DNA: TGTGCCAGCAGCTTAAACCCGTTCAGGGGCCCGTACCAAGAGACCCAGTACTTC
clone size: few; J gene: TRBJ2-2; V gene: TRBV11-2; D gene: NA; CDR3 protein: CASSLGPETGELFF; CDR3 DNA: TGTGCCAGCAGCTTAGGTCCGGAAACCGGGGAGCTGTTTTTT
clone size: many; J gene: TRBJ1-2; V gene: TRBV20-1; D gene: NA; CDR3 protein: CSAKGGANYGYTF; CDR3 DNA: TGCAGTGCTAAGGGGGGAGCTAACTATGGCTACACCTTC
clone size: NA; J gene: TRBJ2-3; V gene: TRBV9; D gene: NA; CDR3 protein: CASSVGPTSTDTQYF; CDR3 DNA: TGTGCCAGCAGCGTAGGACCTACTAGCACAGATACGCAGTATTTT
clone size: NA; J gene: TRBJ2-4; V gene: TRBV4-3; D gene: NA; CDR3 protein: CASSQAHSTENIQYF; CDR3 DNA: TGCGCCAGCAGCCAAGCGCACAGTACAGAAAACATTCAGTACTTC
clone size: NA; J gene: TRBJ1-5; V gene: TRBV29-1; D gene: TRBD1; CDR3 protein: CSVDMTGGDDSNQPQHF; CDR3 DNA: TGCAGCGTTGATATGACAGGGGGAGATGATAGCAATCAGCCCCAGCATTTT
clone size: NA; J gene: TRBJ2-1; V gene: TRBV5-1; D gene: TRBD2; CDR3 protein: CASSLVAGREQFF; CDR3 DNA: TGCGCCAGCAGCCTCGTAGCGGGCCGGGAGCAGTTCTTC
clone size: few; J gene: TRBJ1-4; V gene: TRBV4-1; D gene: NA; CDR3 protein: CASSLLWTRNEKLFF; CDR3 DNA: TGCGCCAGCAGCCTCCTCTGGACACGTAATGAAAAACTGTTTTTT
clone size: few; J gene: TRBJ2-7; V gene: TRBV19; D gene: NA; CDR3 protein: CASSMARTSYEQYF; CDR3 DNA: TGTGCCAGTAGTATGGCACGGACCTCCTACGAGCAGTACTTC
clone size: NA; J gene: TRBJ2-5; V gene: TRBV11-2; D gene: NA; CDR3 protein: CASLVRGPQETQYF; CDR3 DNA: TGTGCCAGCTTAGTACGGGGCCCTCAAGAGACCCAGTACTTC
clone size: many; J gene: TRBJ2-3; V gene: TRBV18; D gene: NA; CDR3 protein: CASSRASTDTQYF; CDR3 DNA: TGCGCCAGCAGCAGGGCAAGCACAGATACGCAGTATTTT
clone size: few; J gene: TRBJ1-4; V gene: TRBV7-6; D gene: NA; CDR3 protein: CASSLGSWGSEKLFF; CDR3 DNA: TGTGCCAGCAGCTTAGGGTCTTGGGGCTCTGAAAAACTGTTTTTT
clone size: many; J gene: TRBJ1-5; V gene: TRBV9; D gene: NA; CDR3 protein: CASSVEGGPLSNQPQHF; CDR3 DNA: TGTGCCAGCAGCGTCGAAGGGGGTCCTCTTAGCAATCAGCCCCAGCATTTT
clone size: NA; J gene: TRBJ2-1; V gene: TRBV24-1; D gene: TRBD2; CDR3 protein: CATLTSGGDSSYNEQFF; CDR3 DNA: TGTGCCACCCTGACTAGCGGGGGGGATAGCTCCTACAATGAGCAGTTCTTC
clone size: few; J gene: TRBJ2-2; V gene: TRBV9; D gene: NA; CDR3 protein: CASSEWGSTGELFF; CDR3 DNA: TGTGCCAGCAGCGAGTGGGGGTCCACCGGGGAGCTGTTTTTT
clone size: few; J gene: TRBJ2-5; V gene: TRBV7-9; D gene: NA; CDR3 protein: CASGDLVSYQETQYF; CDR3 DNA: TGTGCCAGTGGGGACCTTGTATCGTACCAAGAGACCCAGTACTTC
clone size: few; J gene: TRBJ1-6; V gene: TRBV5-5; D gene: TRBD1; CDR3 protein: CASSLEDRVGSPLHF; CDR3 DNA: TGTGCCAGCAGCTTGGAGGACAGGGTGGGCTCACCCCTCCACTTT
clone size: many; J gene: TRBJ1-2; V gene: TRBV20-1; D gene: NA; CDR3 protein: CSARGGGGGYTF; CDR3 DNA: TGCAGTGCTAGAGGGGGTGGGGGCGGCTACACCTTC
clone size: few; J gene: TRBJ2-3; V gene: TRBV5-6; D gene: NA; CDR3 protein: CASSLTSSVGTQYF; CDR3 DNA: TGTGCCAGCAGCTTGACTAGTTCGGTTGGTACGCAGTATTTT
clone size: NA; J gene: TRBJ2-5; V gene: TRBV6-5; D gene: TRBD2; CDR3 protein: CASISRLLERGEPQETQYF; CDR3 DNA: TGTGCCAGCATTTCAAGGTTATTGGAGCGGGGGGAACCCCAAGAGACCCAGTACTTC